This T cell receptor beta chain was retrieved from a study of shared clonotypes between healthy human individuals. CD4+ cells yielded CD45RA+ naive and CD45RA-negative memory subsets. Study-wide results and limits: A few donors shared approximately 5% of their naive CD4 clonotypes. Clonotype sharing among donors was thought likely to change with sequencing depth. Against clonotypes common to all four donors, non-shared ones had lower generation probabilities.

Concerning this clone: Its antigen is still unknown.

Clones were read by immunoSEQ multiplex PCR, and TCRdb kept only the in-frame ones, dropping some. The sample comprises more than 550,000 clones, around 70% of which are singletons, and more than 1.5% rests with the top ten. Germline V lookup: CDR1 KGHSH, CDR2 LQKENI. There are 20 residues in the CDR3. V lost 3 bases, J lost 2 bases, and 14 bases stayed unmatched. The clonotype originates from a woman aged 25-40 years in good health. This chain connects TRBV18 to TRBJ2-3, with 13 bases lining up with TRBD2. The sample comprised memory CD4+ T cells sorted from blood. The subset here: CD45RA-negative fraction. CDR3: CASSPGILAGGHFFTDTQYF. CDR3 DNA sequence: TGTGCCAGCTCACCGGGGATACTAGCGGGAGGGCACTTCTTCACAGATACGCAGTATTTT. Full variable domain (remainder filled in from reference TRBV18 and TRBJ2-3): NAGVMQNPRHLVRRRGQEARLRCSPMKGHSHVYWYRQLPEEGLKFMVYLQKENIIDESGMPKERFSAEFPKEGPSILRIQQVVRGDSAAYFCASSPGILAGGHFFTDTQYFGPGTRLTVL.